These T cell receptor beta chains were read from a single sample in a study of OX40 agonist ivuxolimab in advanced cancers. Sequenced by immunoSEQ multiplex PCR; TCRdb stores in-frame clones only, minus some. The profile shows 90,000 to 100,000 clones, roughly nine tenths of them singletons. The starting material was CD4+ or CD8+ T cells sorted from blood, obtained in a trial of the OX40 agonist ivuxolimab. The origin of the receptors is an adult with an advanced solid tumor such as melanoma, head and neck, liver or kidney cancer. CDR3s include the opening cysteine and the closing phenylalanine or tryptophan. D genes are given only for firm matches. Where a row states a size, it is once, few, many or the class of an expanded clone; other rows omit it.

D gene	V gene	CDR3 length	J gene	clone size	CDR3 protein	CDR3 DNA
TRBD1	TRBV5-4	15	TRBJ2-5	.	CASSLPRTGQETQYF	TGTGCCAGCAGCTTGCCCCGGACAGGACAAGAGACCCAGTACTTC
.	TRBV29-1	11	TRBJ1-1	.	CSVGSRFEAFF	TGCAGCGTTGGTTCAAGGTTTGAAGCTTTCTTT
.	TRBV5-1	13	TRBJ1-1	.	CASSKGWDTEAFF	TGCGCCAGCTCGAAAGGGTGGGACACTGAAGCTTTCTTT
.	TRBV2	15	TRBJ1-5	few	CASSESTGGNQPQHF	TGTGCCAGCAGTGAGTCGACAGGTGGCAATCAGCCCCAGCATTTT
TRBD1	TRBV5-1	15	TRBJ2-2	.	CASSPRTGNTGELFF	TGCGCCAGCAGCCCGCGGACAGGTAACACCGGGGAGCTGTTTTTT
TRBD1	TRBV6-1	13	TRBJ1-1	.	CASSDRGDTEAFF	TGTGCCAGTTCGGACAGGGGAGACACTGAAGCTTTCTTT
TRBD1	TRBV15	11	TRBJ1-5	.	CATSTLDRVHF	TGTGCCACCAGCACCCTCGACAGGGTGCATTTT
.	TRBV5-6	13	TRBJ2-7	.	CASSTGITYEQYF	TGTGCCAGCAGCACGGGGATTACCTACGAGCAGTACTTC
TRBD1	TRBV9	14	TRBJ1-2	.	CASTPWTGLYGYTF	TGTGCCAGCACCCCCTGGACAGGGCTTTATGGCTACACCTTC
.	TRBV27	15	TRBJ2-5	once	CASSFQGRNSETQYF	TGTGCCAGCAGTTTCCAGGGACGGAATAGCGAGACCCAGTACTTC
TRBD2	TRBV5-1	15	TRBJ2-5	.	CASSSQGGFQETQYF	TGCGCCAGCAGCTCCCAGGGAGGGTTCCAAGAGACCCAGTACTTC
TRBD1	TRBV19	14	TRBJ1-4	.	CATKSGQGIEKLFF	TGTGCCACAAAGAGCGGACAGGGCATTGAAAAACTGTTTTTT
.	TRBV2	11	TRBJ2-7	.	CASSSEYEQYF	TGTGCCAGCAGTAGTGAGTACGAGCAGTACTTC
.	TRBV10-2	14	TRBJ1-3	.	CASRGGQTRNTIYF	TGCGCCAGCAGGGGGGGGCAGACTCGAAACACCATATATTTT
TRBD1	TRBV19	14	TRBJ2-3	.	CASSTGTGTDTQYF	TGTGCCAGTAGTACCGGGACAGGGACAGATACGCAGTATTTT
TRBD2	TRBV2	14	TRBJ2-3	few	CASNGGGAGDTQYF	TGTGCCAGCAATGGCGGGGGGGCAGGAGATACGCAGTATTTT
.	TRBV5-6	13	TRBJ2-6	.	CASSLSGANVLTF	TGTGCCAGCAGCTTGTCTGGGGCCAACGTCCTGACTTTC
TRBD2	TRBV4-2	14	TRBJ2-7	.	CASSQGLGGLEQYF	TGTGCCAGCAGCCAGGGACTAGGCGGACTCGAGCAGTACTTC
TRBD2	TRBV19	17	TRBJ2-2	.	CASRRDRGVKNTGELFF	TGTGCCAGTAGGCGGGATCGGGGGGTGAAGAACACCGGGGAGCTGTTTTTT
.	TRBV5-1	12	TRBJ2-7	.	CASSEGTYEQYF	TGCGCCAGCAGCGAGGGGACCTACGAGCAGTACTTC
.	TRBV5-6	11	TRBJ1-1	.	CASSLSTEAFF	TGTGCCAGCAGCTTGAGCACTGAAGCTTTCTTT
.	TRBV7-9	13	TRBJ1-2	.	CASSLLQGNGYTF	TGTGCCAGCAGCTTATTACAGGGAAATGGCTACACCTTC
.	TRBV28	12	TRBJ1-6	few	CAWGRGNSPLHF	TGTGCCTGGGGGAGAGGCAATTCACCCCTCCACTTT
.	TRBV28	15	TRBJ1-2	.	CASSLKQVTNYGYTF	TGTGCCAGCAGTTTAAAACAGGTGACTAACTATGGCTACACCTTC
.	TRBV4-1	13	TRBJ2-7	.	CASSPRSDYEQYF	TGCGCCAGCAGCCCGCGTTCGGACTACGAGCAGTACTTC
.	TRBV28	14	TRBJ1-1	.	CASGSPWGRTEAFF	TGTGCCAGCGGTTCACCATGGGGGAGGACTGAAGCTTTCTTT
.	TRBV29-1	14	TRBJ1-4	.	CSVGEQGLNEKLFF	TGCAGCGTGGGGGAACAGGGCCTTAATGAAAAACTGTTTTTT
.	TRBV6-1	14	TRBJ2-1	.	CAGDRGSSYNEQFF	TGTGCCGGGGATCGGGGGTCCTCCTACAATGAGCAGTTCTTC
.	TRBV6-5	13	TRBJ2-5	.	CASRPQVRETQYF	TGTGCCAGCAGGCCACAGGTTCGAGAGACCCAGTACTTC
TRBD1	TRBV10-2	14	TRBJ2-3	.	CASSTQGAGDTQYF	TGCGCCAGCAGTACCCAGGGGGCGGGAGATACGCAGTATTTT
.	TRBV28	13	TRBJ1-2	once	CASSPRGPWGYTF	TGTGCCAGCAGTCCACGGGGGCCTTGGGGCTACACCTTC
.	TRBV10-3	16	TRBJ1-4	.	CAISDDESRVYEKLFF	TGTGCCATCAGTGACGACGAGAGCAGGGTCTACGAAAAACTGTTTTTT
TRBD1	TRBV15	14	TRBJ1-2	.	CATSQSGTGYGYTF	TGTGCCACCAGCCAGTCCGGGACAGGCTATGGCTACACCTTC
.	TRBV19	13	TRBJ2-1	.	CASRLLVGDEQFF	TGTGCCAGTAGACTCCTGGTTGGCGATGAGCAGTTCTTC
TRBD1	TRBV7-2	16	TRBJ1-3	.	CASSPWDRFSGNTIYF	TGTGCCAGCAGCCCATGGGACAGATTCTCTGGAAACACCATATATTTT
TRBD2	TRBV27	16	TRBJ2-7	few	CASSSTSGGDFYEQYF	TGTGCCAGCAGTTCGACTAGCGGGGGAGACTTCTACGAGCAGTACTTC
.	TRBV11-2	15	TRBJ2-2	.	CASSHLGGNTGELFF	TGTGCCAGCAGCCATTTGGGAGGGAACACCGGGGAGCTGTTTTTT
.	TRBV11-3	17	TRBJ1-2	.	CASSFWQGPSPNYGYTF	TGTGCCAGCAGCTTCTGGCAGGGGCCAAGCCCTAACTATGGCTACACCTTC
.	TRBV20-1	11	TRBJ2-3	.	CSAILADTQYF	TGCAGTGCTATACTAGCAGATACGCAGTATTTT
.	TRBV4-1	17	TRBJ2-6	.	CASSPYTTGYGANVLTF	TGCGCCAGCAGCCCCTATACCACAGGGTACGGGGCCAACGTCCTGACTTTC
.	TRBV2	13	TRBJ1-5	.	CASRGQVNQPQHF	TGTGCCAGCAGGGGTCAGGTCAATCAGCCCCAGCATTTT
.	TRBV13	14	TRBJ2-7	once	CASTRLRQSYEQYF	TGTGCCAGCACTCGCTTGAGGCAGTCCTACGAGCAGTACTTC
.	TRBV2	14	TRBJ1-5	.	CASKAAIANQPQHF	TGTGCCAGCAAAGCGGCGATCGCTAATCAGCCCCAGCATTTT
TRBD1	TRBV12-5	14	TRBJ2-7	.	CASGSRGLSYEQYF	TGTGCTAGTGGTTCCAGGGGGCTCTCCTACGAGCAGTACTTC
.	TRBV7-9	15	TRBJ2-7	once	CASSSYLLEGKGGYF	TGTGCCAGCAGCTCCTACCTCTTGGAGGGAAAGGGGGGGTACTTC
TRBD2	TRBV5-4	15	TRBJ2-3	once	CASSNSGGAADTQYF	TGTGCCAGCAGCAATAGCGGGGGGGCCGCGGATACGCAGTATTTT
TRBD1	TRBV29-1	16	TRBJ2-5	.	CSALPPGDRGGETQYF	TGCAGCGCCCTCCCCCCGGGGGACAGGGGAGGAGAGACCCAGTACTTC
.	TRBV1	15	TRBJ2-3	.	CTSSLGGSLTDTQYF	TGCACCAGCAGCCTTGGAGGGAGTTTGACAGATACGCAGTATTTT
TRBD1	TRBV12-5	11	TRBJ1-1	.	CASGLTGAAFF	TGTGCTAGTGGTTTGACAGGGGCCGCTTTCTTT
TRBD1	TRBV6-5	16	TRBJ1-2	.	CASSYDRRQGNYGYTF	TGTGCCAGCAGTTATGACCGAAGACAGGGTAACTATGGCTACACCTTC
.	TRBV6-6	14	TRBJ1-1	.	CASRGPGAAAEAFF	TGTGCCAGCAGGGGACCGGGGGCGGCCGCTGAAGCTTTCTTT
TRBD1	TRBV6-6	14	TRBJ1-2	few	CASRAAGQAYGYTF	TGTGCCAGCAGAGCAGCGGGACAGGCCTATGGCTACACCTTC
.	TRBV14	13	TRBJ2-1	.	CASSQGAPNEQFF	TGTGCCAGCAGCCAAGGGGCGCCCAATGAGCAGTTCTTC
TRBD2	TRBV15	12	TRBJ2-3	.	CATSRGVGTQYF	TGTGCCACCAGCCGGGGGGTAGGTACGCAGTATTTT
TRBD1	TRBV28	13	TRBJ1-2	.	CASETLDRAGYTF	TGTGCCAGTGAGACTCTCGACAGGGCTGGCTACACCTTC
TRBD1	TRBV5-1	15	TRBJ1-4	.	CASSWGQLGNEKLFF	TGCGCCAGCAGCTGGGGACAGCTGGGTAATGAAAAACTGTTTTTT
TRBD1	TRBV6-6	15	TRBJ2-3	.	CASTLDRDRQDTQYF	TGTGCCAGCACCCTAGACAGGGACCGACAAGATACGCAGTATTTT